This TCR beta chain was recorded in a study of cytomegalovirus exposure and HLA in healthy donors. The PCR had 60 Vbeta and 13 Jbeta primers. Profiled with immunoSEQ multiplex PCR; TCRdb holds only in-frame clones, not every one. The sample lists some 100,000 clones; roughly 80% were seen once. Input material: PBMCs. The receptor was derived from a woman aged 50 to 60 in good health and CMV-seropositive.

CDR3 bases: TGTGCCAGCAGCCCTTCGACAGGTGAAGCTTTCTTT. Amino acid sequence: CASSPSTGEAFF. This chain connects TRBV5-4 to TRBJ1-1; D may be TRBD1 (6 bases). This CDR3 is 12 amino acids long. Germline CDR1 reads SGHNT; CDR2 reads YYREEE (reference sequence). V dropped 4 bases and J dropped 7 bases, with 11 bases sitting between them.